A single sample gave rise to the 3 T cell receptor beta chains below, sequenced in a study of Ad26.COV2.S vaccination and SARS-CoV-2 variants. Clones were read by immunoSEQ multiplex PCR, and TCRdb kept only the in-frame ones, dropping some. The repertoire includes 400,000 or so clones, 88% of them detected once, and approximately 3.7% sits in the top ten. The treatment here: some 20 received Ad26.COV2.S at low or high dose, single or two shots; about 5 received placebo; per-sample allocation not given. Day 63 after the first vaccine or placebo injection was the time point for sampling. This material consisted of peripheral blood, taken in a trial of Ad26.COV2.S vaccine versus placebo. All receptors derive from a person aged 18-60 years who received the Ad26.COV2.S COVID-19 vaccine or a placebo.

This chain connects TRBV24-1 to TRBJ1-1; a possible D gene is TRBD1 (6 bases). The V end lost 3 bases, the J end lost 1 base, and 8 bases lay between the germline ends. Germline assignment: CDR1 KGHDR and CDR2 SFDVKD. The CDR3 contains 14 residues. CDR3 residues: CATSDPDRNTEAFF. For the CDR3, the DNA is TGTGCCACCAGTGATCCGGACAGGAACACTGAAGCTTTCTTT.

The DNA of the CDR3 is TGTGCCAGCAGTTTAGGGGGGGTCTCTGAAGCTTTCTTT. This codes for CASSLGGVSEAFF. J is TRBJ1-1 and V is TRBV27, with a tentative D call TRBD1 (5 bases). The CDR3 length is 13 residues. V was cut by 2 bases and J by 6 bases, with 10 bases left in between. In germline, CDR1 is MNHEY, CDR2 SMNVEV (reference sequence).

The chain joins TRBV3-1 (or the pseudogene TRBV3-2) to TRBJ1-6; 7 positions match TRBD1. This CDR3 has 16 residues. J lost 8 bases, V lost 3 bases, and 10 bases had no gene match. Germline V CDR1 and CDR2: LGHDT, YNNKEL (reference sequence). CDR3 region: CASSQGDRGTYSPLHF. The CDR3 DNA reads TGTGCCAGCAGCCAGGGGGACAGAGGGACATATTCACCCCTCCACTTT.